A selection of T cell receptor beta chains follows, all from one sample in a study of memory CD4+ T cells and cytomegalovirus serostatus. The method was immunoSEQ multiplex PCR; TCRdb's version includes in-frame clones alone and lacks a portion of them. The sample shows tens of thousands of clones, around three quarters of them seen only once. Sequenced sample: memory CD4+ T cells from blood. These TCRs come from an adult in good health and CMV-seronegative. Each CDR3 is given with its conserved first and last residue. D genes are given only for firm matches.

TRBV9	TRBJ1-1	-	CASSPQMNTEAFF	TGTGCCAGCAGCCCTCAGATGAACACTGAAGCTTTCTTT
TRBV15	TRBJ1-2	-	CATARGADYGYTF	TGTGCCACCGCAAGGGGGGCAGACTATGGCTACACCTTC
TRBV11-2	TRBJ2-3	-	CASSLPFRRWVTQYF	TGTGCCAGCAGCTTACCTTTCCGGAGGTGGGTTACGCAGTATTTT
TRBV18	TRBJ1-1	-	CASSGWGPTEAFF	TGTGCCAGCTCAGGTTGGGGGCCCACTGAAGCTTTCTTT
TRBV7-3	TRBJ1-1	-	CASSLRGGADTEAFF	TGTGCCAGCAGCTTAAGGGGGGGCGCGGACACTGAAGCTTTCTTT
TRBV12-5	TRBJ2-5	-	CASGLDGETQYF	TGTGCTAGTGGTTTGGACGGGGAGACCCAGTACTTC
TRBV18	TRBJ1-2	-	CASSPEQGPISGYTF	TGTGCCAGCTCACCAGAACAGGGCCCCATTAGTGGCTACACCTTC
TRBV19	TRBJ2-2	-	CASSIQRNRELFF	TGTGCCAGTAGTATTCAACGGAACCGGGAGCTGTTTTTT
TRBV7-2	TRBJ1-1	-	CASSLLGGITEAFF	TGTGCCAGCAGCTTATTGGGGGGAATCACTGAAGCTTTCTTT
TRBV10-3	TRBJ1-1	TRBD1	CATVDRVDTEAFF	TGTGCCACCGTGGACAGGGTGGACACTGAAGCTTTCTTT
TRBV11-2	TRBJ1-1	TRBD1	CASIVGGQVTEAFF	TGTGCCAGCATCGTAGGGGGACAGGTCACTGAAGCTTTCTTT
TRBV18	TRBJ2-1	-	CASSPPGAGYNEQFF	TGTGCCAGCTCACCACCGGGAGCCGGCTACAATGAGCAGTTCTTC
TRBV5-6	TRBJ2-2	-	CASSPPGGPNTGELFF	TGTGCCAGCAGCCCTCCCGGTGGTCCTAACACCGGGGAGCTGTTTTTT
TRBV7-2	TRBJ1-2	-	CASSLEGRPGSGYTF	TGTGCCAGCAGCTTAGAGGGACGCCCCGGGAGTGGCTACACCTTC
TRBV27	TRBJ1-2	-	CASSSAGVGGYTF	TGTGCCAGCAGTTCGGCAGGGGTGGGTGGCTACACCTTC
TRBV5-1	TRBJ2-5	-	CASSFRLGETQYF	TGCGCCAGCAGCTTTCGGCTTGGCGAGACCCAGTACTTC
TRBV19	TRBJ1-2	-	CASQPGMVSYGYTF	TGTGCCAGTCAACCGGGGATGGTAAGCTATGGCTACACCTTC
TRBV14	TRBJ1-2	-	CASSQGRQDYGYTF	TGTGCCAGCAGCCAAGGCCGTCAAGACTATGGCTACACCTTC
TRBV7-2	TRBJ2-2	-	CASSTGQPTGELFF	TGTGCCAGCAGCACTGGACAGCCCACCGGGGAGCTGTTTTTT